The 26 T cell receptor beta chains listed next were all sequenced from one sample in a study of chronic HIV infection and antiretroviral therapy. TCRdb ran MiXCR on the 5' RACE reads and lists one entry per CDR3 protein. The sample lists about 31,000 distinct CDR3 sequences; about 9.6% were seen once. Sequencing used peripheral blood. The receptors here all came from an adult who had HIV and had not received antiretroviral therapy, or was an uninfected healthy control (not recorded which).

The V call is TRBV7-6, the J call TRBJ1-5; 7 bases agree with TRBD1. V dropped 3 bases and J dropped 4; count of bases not matched to a gene: 6. There are 15 residues in the CDR3. Germline V gives CDR1 SGHVS, CDR2 FNYEAQ. The CDR3 region has the DNA TGTGCCAGCAGCTTGCGTCCGGGACAGAATCAGCCCCAGCATTTT. Amino acid sequence: CASSLRPGQNQPQHF. The full variable domain, with the rest looked up from reference TRBV7-6 and TRBJ1-5, is GAGVSQSPRYKVTKRGQDVALRCDPISGHVSLYWYRQALGQGPEFLTYFNYEAQQDKSGLPNDRFSAERPEGSISTLTIQRTEQRDSAMYRCASSLRPGQNQPQHFGDGTRLSIL.

This clonotype was seen a few times. The gene calls are TRBV25-1 and TRBJ2-2; 12 bases fit TRBD2. V was pared by 3 bases and J by 0 bases, with 5 bases of the junction left unmatched. The V gene's germline CDR1 is MGHDK and CDR2 SYGVNS. CDR3 length: 18 residues. CDR3 sequence reads: CASSEWTSGVPNTGELFF. For the CDR3, the DNA is TGTGCCAGCAGTGAGTGGACTAGCGGGGTACCGAACACCGGGGAGCTGTTTTTT.

In its sample, this clonotype was seen many times. This chain joins TRBV5-5 and TRBJ2-1; D is uncertain. CDR1 SGHKS and CDR2 YYEKEE come from the germline V gene (reference sequence). V lost 4 bases to trimming and J lost 3 bases, with 14 bases between them. This CDR3 comprises 15 residues. The CDR3 region is CASSDDGPIYNEQFF. CDR3 in DNA: TGTGCCAGCAGCGACGACGGCCCGATCTACAATGAGCAGTTCTTC.

This clonotype was observed many times. The J gene is TRBJ1-5, the V gene TRBV27; D possibly corresponds to TRBD1 (5 bases). Germline V gives CDR1 MNHEY, CDR2 SMNVEV (reference sequence). This CDR3 spans 16 amino acids. The germline V and J ends were trimmed by 2 bases and 2 bases, with 13 bases remaining between them. The CDR3 bases are TGTGCCAGCAGTTTAAGCTCAGGGCTGGGCAATCAGCCCCAGCATTTT. Protein: CASSLSSGLGNQPQHF.

This clonotype was found a few times. The chain carries TRBV4-1 and TRBJ1-1; D call uncertain. V was cut by 4 bases and J by 5 bases, with 23 bases left in between. CDR3 length equals 17 residues. Germline loops: CDR1 MGHRA, CDR2 YSYEKL. The CDR3 DNA reads TGCGCCAGCAGCCCAGAGGAGTTCGGGAGGGTGGAGACTGAAGCTTTCTTT. Its translation: CASSPEEFGRVETEAFF.

The table lists this clonotype with many counts. The rearrangement uses TRBV4-2 and TRBJ2-7; D may be TRBD1 (6 bases). This CDR3 is built from 13 residues. Germline V gene sequence: CDR1 LGHNA, CDR2 YNFKEQ. Between the trimmed V and J ends, which lost 2 bases and 3 bases, there was a span of 8 bases. CDR3 sequence (DNA): TGTGCCAGCAGCCAAAGACAGGACTACGAGCAGTACTTC. Encoded protein: CASSQRQDYEQYF.

In this sample, this clonotype turned up many times. V usage is TRBV3-1 and J usage is TRBJ1-2, with D unclear. The V end was cut by 1 base, the J end by 8 bases, with 14 bases between. Germline CDR1 reads LGHDT; CDR2 reads YNNKEL (reference sequence). This CDR3 spans 14 amino acids. The CDR3, as DNA: TGTGCCAGCAGCCAAGGCGAACAGCTGAGGGGCTACACCTTC. Protein product: CASSQGEQLRGYTF. Combining the CDR3 with reference TRBV3-1 and TRBJ1-2 gives the whole variable domain DTAVSQTPKYLVTQMGNDKSIKCEQNLGHDTMYWYKQDSKKFLKIMFSYNNKELIINETVPNRFSPKSPDKAHLNLHINSLELGDSAVYFCASSQGEQLRGYTFGSGTRLTVV.

This clonotype occurred a few times. The V call is TRBV29-1, the J call TRBJ1-1; possible D gene TRBD1, 6 bases. CDR1 and CDR2 (germline): SQVTM, ANQGSEA. The CDR3 spans 13 residues. The V end was cut by 8 bases, the J end by 3 bases, with 16 bases between. CDR3 protein: CSTAPGAYTEAFF. CDR3 coding DNA: TGCAGCACAGCCCCAGGGGCGTACACTGAAGCTTTCTTT.

This clonotype appeared a few times. The rearrangement uses TRBV6-4 and TRBJ1-5, with a tentative D call TRBD1 (6 bases). The CDR3 length is 18 residues. V lost 5 bases to trimming and J lost 0 bases, with 20 bases between them. Germline CDR1 and CDR2: MRHNA and SNTAGT. The CDR3 is CASSRNRAHRDSNQPQHF. The CDR3 bases are TGTGCCAGCAGTCGTAACCGGGCCCACAGGGATAGCAATCAGCCCCAGCATTTT.

This clonotype was counted between two and nine times. The V gene is TRBV11-2, the J gene TRBJ2-3, with a weak D call TRBD2 (6 bases). The CDR3 extends over 16 amino acids. Trimming shortened V by 3 bases and J by 0 bases, and 13 bases separated the two germline ends. CDR1 SGHAT and CDR2 FQNNGV come from the germline V gene. CDR3 in amino acids: CASSLDSGESTDTQYF. CDR3 sequence (DNA): TGTGCCAGCAGCTTGGATAGCGGAGAGAGCACAGATACGCAGTATTTT.

The sample holds many counts of this clonotype. The V gene is TRBV11-2, the J gene TRBJ2-3, with TRBD1 identical over 7 bases. V gave up 2 bases and J gave up 2 bases; unmatched junction bases: 4. CDR1 and CDR2 from the germline V gene are SGHAT and FQNNGV. The CDR3 length is 15 residues. CDR3 in DNA: TGTGCCAGCAGCTTATCGGGGACAGCCACAGATACGCAGTATTTT. Its protein is CASSLSGTATDTQYF.

The J gene is TRBJ2-4, the V gene TRBV29-1; weak D call: TRBD2 (5 bases). The CDR3 runs 14 residues. V was trimmed by 2 bases and J by 1 base, leaving 9 bases between them. Germline CDR1 and CDR2: SQVTM and ANQGSEA. The CDR3 loop reads CSVEIGGAKNIQYF. CDR3 DNA sequence: TGCAGCGTTGAAATAGGAGGCGCCAAAAACATTCAGTACTTC.

This clonotype was detected only a few times. This rearrangement joins TRBV6-1 to TRBJ2-3; D may correspond to TRBD1 or TRBD2 (7 bases each). Per germline, CDR1 MNHNS and CDR2 SASEGT. The CDR3 has 13 amino acids. Trimming stripped 8 bases from V and 5 bases from J, with 14 bases between. The CDR3: CASGRGREDTQYF. The CDR3 coding sequence is TGTGCCAGCGGGAGGGGGCGCGAAGATACGCAGTATTTT.

There are a few counts of this clonotype. V is TRBV7-2 and J is TRBJ2-7; perhaps TRBD1 as D (6 bases). The CDR3 runs 14 residues. CDR1 and CDR2 (germline): SGHTA, FQGNSA. V shed 4 bases and J shed 7 bases, with 17 bases lying between them. The CDR3 nucleotides read TGTGCCAGCAGCTCCCGACAGGTGCCGGGAGAGCAGTACTTC. It translates to CASSSRQVPGEQYF.

The gene calls are TRBV7-6 and TRBJ2-7; D may match TRBD1 or TRBD2 (5 bases each). The V end was cut by 0 bases, the J end by 6 bases, with 6 bases between. Germline CDR1 and CDR2: SGHVS and FNYEAQ. This CDR3 comprises 12 residues. This chain's CDR3 is CASSLAGTEQYF. The CDR3 region has the DNA TGTGCCAGCAGCTTAGCGGGGACCGAGCAGTACTTC. Filled out from reference TRBV7-6 and TRBJ2-7, the complete variable domain reads GAGVSQSPRYKVTKRGQDVALRCDPISGHVSLYWYRQALGQGPEFLTYFNYEAQQDKSGLPNDRFSAERPEGSISTLTIQRTEQRDSAMYRCASSLAGTEQYFGPGTRLTVT.

The table lists this clonotype with a few counts. The chain carries TRBV29-1 and TRBJ1-3; tentative D call: TRBD1 (6 bases). V was trimmed by 7 bases and J by 1 base, leaving 14 bases between them. From germline, CDR1 is SQVTM and CDR2 ANQGSEA. The CDR3 spans 14 residues. CDR3 protein: CSALTGISGNTIYF. CDR3 DNA sequence: TGCAGCGCCCTAACAGGGATATCTGGAAACACCATATATTTT.

CDR3 amino acids: CASRSGNSGNTIYF. In DNA form, the CDR3 reads TGTGCCAGCAGGTCCGGGAACTCTGGAAACACCATATATTTT. The genes are TRBV2 and TRBJ1-3, with no clear D. The CDR3 sequence is 14 residues long. The V gene's germline CDR1 is SNHLY and CDR2 FYNNEI. Deletions cut 6 bases from V and 0 bases from J, with 9 bases between.

This clonotype occurred many times. V gene TRBV12-5 combines with J gene TRBJ1-1; TRBD1 agrees at 7 bases. This CDR3 spans 15 amino acids. The germline CDR1 and CDR2 sequences are LGHNT and FRNRAP. With 3 bases clipped from V and 3 bases from J, the junction kept 7 bases outside the gene matches. The CDR3: CASGFPGQLHTEAFF. CDR3 bases: TGTGCTAGTGGTTTCCCGGGACAGCTGCACACTGAAGCTTTCTTT.

This clonotype was recorded at least ten times. The rearrangement uses TRBV7-2 and TRBJ2-1; 10 bases agree with TRBD2. Germline V CDR1 and CDR2: SGHTA, FQGNSA. The CDR3 runs to 13 residues. CDR3 coding DNA: TGTGCGAGCGGGAGGGGTGACTACAATGAGCAGTTCTTC. It codes for CASGRGDYNEQFF.

Many counts were recorded for this clonotype. The chain combines TRBV5-1 with TRBJ1-1, with 7 bases lining up with TRBD1. Per germline, CDR1 SGHRS and CDR2 YFSETQ. The CDR3 has 13 amino acids. After removal of 3 bases from V and 3 bases from J, the junction contained 2 bases not matched to a gene. The CDR3 nucleotides are TGCGCCAGCAGCTCTCAGGGGGACACTGAAGCTTTCTTT. Residues: CASSSQGDTEAFF.

In its sample, this clonotype was seen many times. The chain recombines TRBV9 with TRBJ2-6; 7 nucleotides match TRBD1. J gave up 2 bases and V 0 bases, and 14 bases lay outside the gene matches. Per germline, CDR1 SGDLS and CDR2 YYNGEE. This CDR3 is 20 amino acids long. CDR3 protein: CASSVALPDRAVPGANVLTF. The CDR3 bases are TGTGCCAGCAGCGTAGCCCTCCCTGACAGGGCGGTACCTGGGGCCAACGTCCTGACTTTC.

This clonotype was observed a handful of times. The rearrangement links TRBV5-1 to TRBJ2-3, with D possibly being TRBD1 (5 bases). Trimming pared 0 bases from V and 4 bases from J, leaving 9 bases between. Germline V lookup: CDR1 SGHRS, CDR2 YFSETQ. The CDR3 extends over 14 amino acids. CDR3 nucleotide sequence: TGCGCCAGCAGCTTGGAGGGGCCCCCAGATACGCAGTATTTT. Protein product: CASSLEGPPDTQYF.

This clonotype turned up a few times. V and J are TRBV25-1 and TRBJ1-1; tentatively, D is TRBD1 (5 bases). The CDR3 has 14 amino acids. The V end was cut by 1 base, the J end by 4 bases, with 10 bases between. Germline CDR1 reads MGHDK; CDR2 reads SYGVNS. CDR3 loop: CASSELGGGTEAFF. The CDR3 DNA follows: TGTGCCAGCAGTGAATTGGGGGGGGGCACTGAAGCTTTCTTT.

There are many counts of this clonotype. This chain uses TRBV29-1 with TRBJ2-2, with D possibly TRBD1 on 7 matching bases. This CDR3 has 14 residues. Trimming took off 7 bases at V and 4 bases at J, with 16 bases between the two ends. Germline assignment: CDR1 SQVTM and CDR2 ANQGSEA. CDR3 DNA sequence: TGCAGCGCCCTGGGGGGACAGATCACCGGGGAGCTGTTTTTT. Amino acid sequence: CSALGGQITGELFF.

The chain is built from TRBV2 and TRBJ1-1, with D maybe TRBD1 (6 bases). Germline V gene lookup returns CDR1 SNHLY and CDR2 FYNNEI. V was pared by 6 bases and J by 1 base, with 9 bases between. This CDR3 contains 13 residues. The CDR3 DNA sequence: TGTGCCAGCAGCACGACAGGGAACACTGAAGCTTTCTTT. This codes for CASSTTGNTEAFF.

This clonotype was seen at least ten times. The chain couples TRBV20-1 to TRBJ2-1, with 7 bases that match TRBD2. There are 15 residues in the CDR3. The V gene end was trimmed by 6 bases and the J gene end by 7 bases; junction bases not matched to a gene: 15. Germline V gene sequence: CDR1 DFQATT, CDR2 SNEGSKA (reference sequence). CDR3: CSAIPAGGGWNEQFF. Here the CDR3 DNA reads TGCAGTGCCATCCCGGCCGGGGGAGGGTGGAATGAGCAGTTCTTC.